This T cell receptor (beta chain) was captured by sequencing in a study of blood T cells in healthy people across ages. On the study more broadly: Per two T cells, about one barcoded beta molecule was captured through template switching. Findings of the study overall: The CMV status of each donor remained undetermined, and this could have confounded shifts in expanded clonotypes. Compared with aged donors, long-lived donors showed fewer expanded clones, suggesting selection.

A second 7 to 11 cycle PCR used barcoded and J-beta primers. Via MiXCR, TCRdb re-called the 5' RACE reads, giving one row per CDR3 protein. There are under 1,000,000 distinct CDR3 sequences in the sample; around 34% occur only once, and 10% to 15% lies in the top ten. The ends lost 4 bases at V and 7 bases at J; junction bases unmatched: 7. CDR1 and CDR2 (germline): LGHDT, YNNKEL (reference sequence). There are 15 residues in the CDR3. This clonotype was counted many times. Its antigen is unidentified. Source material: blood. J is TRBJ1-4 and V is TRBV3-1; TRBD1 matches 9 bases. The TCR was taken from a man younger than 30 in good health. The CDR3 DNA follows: TGTGCCAGCAGCCCTTCGGGACAGGGCAGTGAAAAACTGTTTTTT. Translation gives CASSPSGQGSEKLFF.